This is a list of T cell receptor beta chains from one sample in a study of cytotoxic CD8 clonotypes in ibrutinib-treated CLL. Generated by immunoSEQ multiplex PCR, the TCRdb table keeps only in-frame clones and is missing some. The sample holds about 35,000 clones, 65% to 75% seen once. The sequencing here drew on PBMCs, taken at disease progression, from a patient treated with ibrutinib. These receptors all come from a human donor with chronic lymphocytic leukemia. Both conserved end residues are part of each CDR3. The D gene is left open where the match is weak. Clone size is given for some rows only: seen once, a few or many times, or a class if the clone is expanded.

size,J,V,D,DNA,CDR3
NA,TRBJ2-1,TRBV7-9,NA,TGTGCCAGCAGCATTAGCGTTAATGAGCAGTTCTTC,CASSISVNEQFF
NA,TRBJ1-2,TRBV6-5,TRBD1,TGTGCCAGCAGTCGGACAGGGGATGGCTACACCTTC,CASSRTGDGYTF
NA,TRBJ2-2,TRBV11-3,NA,TGTGCCAGCAGTTCTGACTTTGCCGGGGAGCTGTTTTTT,CASSSDFAGELFF
NA,TRBJ1-2,TRBV13,NA,TGTGCCAGCAGCTTGACGAGCTATGGCTACACCTTC,CASSLTSYGYTF
NA,TRBJ2-7,TRBV28,NA,TGTGCCAGCAGTTTGGGGGGGCCGCCCTACGAGCAGTACTTC,CASSLGGPPYEQYF
NA,TRBJ1-1,TRBV25-1,TRBD1,TGTGCCAGCAGGTTCTCGGGACAGCGCACTGAAGCTTTCTTT,CASRFSGQRTEAFF
NA,TRBJ2-7,TRBV27,TRBD2,TGTGCCAGCAGTCTCGTCGGCGGGGGAAACTACGAGCAGTACTTC,CASSLVGGGNYEQYF
medium-sized,TRBJ1-5,TRBV7-8,NA,TGTGCCAGCAGCCCTCAGGGGAATCAGCCCCAGCATTTT,CASSPQGNQPQHF
NA,TRBJ1-6,TRBV6-6,NA,TGTGCCACCACTCCGGGGAACTATAATTCACCCCTCCACTTT,CATTPGNYNSPLHF
NA,TRBJ1-1,TRBV19,NA,TGTGCCAGTAGTATGGGGCTGGGGGGCACTGAAGCTTTCTTT,CASSMGLGGTEAFF
NA,TRBJ1-1,TRBV5-1,NA,TGCGCCAGCAGCTTGGGCTGGGGGGGAGCTGAAGCTTTCTTT,CASSLGWGGAEAFF
NA,TRBJ1-2,TRBV10-3,NA,TGTGCCATCATAGCGGCAGGGTCAAACTATGGCTACACCTTC,CAIIAAGSNYGYTF
NA,TRBJ2-2,TRBV2,NA,TGTGCCTCCTTCCCTGGGGGGCGTTTGAACACCGGGGAGCTGTTTTTT,CASFPGGRLNTGELFF
once,TRBJ1-1,TRBV19,TRBD1,TGTGCCAGTAGTAGTAAGGGGACAGGGGCCTATAACACTGAAGCTTTCTTT,CASSSKGTGAYNTEAFF
NA,TRBJ1-3,TRBV5-1,NA,TGCGCCAGCAGCACCGGGGTAGGTGGAAACACCATATATTTT,CASSTGVGGNTIYF
NA,TRBJ1-6,TRBV21-1,NA,TGTGCCAGCAGCAAAGACCTCGAGGGGAACGGCTCTGGGAATTCACCCCTCCACTTT,CASSKDLEGNGSGNSPLHF
once,TRBJ1-2,TRBV5-1,NA,TGCGCCAGCAGCCTCTTCGTGGGAGCTAACTATGGCTACACCTTC,CASSLFVGANYGYTF
NA,TRBJ2-2,TRBV5-5,TRBD2,TGTGCCAGCAGCTGGGCCAGCGGGGTAATCACCGGGGAGCTGTTTTTT,CASSWASGVITGELFF
few,TRBJ1-2,TRBV2,NA,TGTGCCACCAAGCCACAGGCCCTCCCTCATGGCTACACCTTC,CATKPQALPHGYTF
few,TRBJ2-3,TRBV10-3,TRBD2,TGTGCCATCTCTAGCGGGACCTCAGATACGCAGTATTTT,CAISSGTSDTQYF
NA,TRBJ2-5,TRBV6-5,TRBD1,TGTGCCAGCAGTTACGGACAGGGGCAAGAGACCCAGTACTTC,CASSYGQGQETQYF
NA,TRBJ1-4,TRBV6-1,TRBD1,TGTGCCAGCAGTGAAGATGACAGGGTCCGAGAAAAACTGTTTTTT,CASSEDDRVREKLFF
NA,TRBJ1-1,TRBV6-1,TRBD1,TGTGCCAGCAGGGGCCCAGGGGGGATCACTGAAGCTTTCTTT,CASRGPGGITEAFF
NA,TRBJ1-5,TRBV2,NA,TGTGCCAGCAGTGAAAGCCAGGGGAGCAATCAGCCCCAGCATTTT,CASSESQGSNQPQHF
NA,TRBJ2-7,TRBV7-9,NA,TGTGCCAGCAGCTTAGAACTAGGAGGGGGTAACACCTACGAGCAGTACTTC,CASSLELGGGNTYEQYF
NA,TRBJ2-7,TRBV6-5,TRBD1,TGTGCCAGCAGCCACCGGGACAGGGCCTACGAGCAGTACTTC,CASSHRDRAYEQYF
NA,TRBJ1-4,TRBV27,TRBD1,TGTGCCAGCAGTTTCGGACAGGTTGAAAAACTGTTTTTT,CASSFGQVEKLFF
NA,TRBJ1-2,TRBV6-1,NA,TGTGCCAGCAGCTCCGGGACTTACTATGGCTACACCTTC,CASSSGTYYGYTF
NA,TRBJ1-2,TRBV6-1,NA,TGTGCCACCGCCCCGGGGGGGAACTATGGCTACACCTTC,CATAPGGNYGYTF
few,TRBJ1-6,TRBV5-4,NA,TGTGCCAGCAGGCCGGAATATAATTCACCCCTCCACTTT,CASRPEYNSPLHF
NA,TRBJ2-5,TRBV2,NA,TGTGCCAGCAGCGGAGGGGGGGAGACCCAGTACTTC,CASSGGGETQYF
NA,TRBJ1-6,TRBV28,NA,TGTGCCAGCACCCAGGGACACAATAATTCGCCCCTCCACTTT,CASTQGHNNSPLHF
once,TRBJ2-7,TRBV5-1,TRBD2,TGCGCCAGCAGCCCCGGACTAGCGGGGGCTGACGAGCAGTACTTC,CASSPGLAGADEQYF
NA,TRBJ2-5,TRBV5-6,NA,TGTGCCAGCAGCCTAGCCGGGGCCCAAGAGACCCAGTACTTC,CASSLAGAQETQYF
NA,TRBJ2-3,TRBV6-1,NA,TGTGCCAGCAGTGAAGCGAGCAGGGGTGTATCCTGGGCAGATACGCAGTATTTT,CASSEASRGVSWADTQYF
NA,TRBJ2-3,TRBV5-1,NA,TGCGCCAGCAGCTTGGATTCGGGGGCTGGCACAGATACGCAGTATTTT,CASSLDSGAGTDTQYF
NA,TRBJ2-3,TRBV5-4,NA,TGTGCCAGCAGCTTGGGACTAGCAGATACGCAGTATTTT,CASSLGLADTQYF
NA,TRBJ1-1,TRBV5-4,NA,TGTGCCAGCAGCGCGCCTCTTAACACTGAAGCTTTCTTT,CASSAPLNTEAFF
NA,TRBJ2-5,TRBV27,TRBD1,TGTGCCAGCAGTCTGACAGGGCCCGGAGAGACCCAGTACTTC,CASSLTGPGETQYF
NA,TRBJ1-4,TRBV10-2,TRBD1,TGCGCCAGCAGTGGGACAGGAGACGAAAAACTGTTTTTT,CASSGTGDEKLFF
NA,TRBJ2-2,TRBV7-2,NA,TGTGCCAGCAGCGTTTACACGCACACCGGGGAGCTGTTTTTT,CASSVYTHTGELFF
NA,TRBJ1-2,TRBV6-5,NA,TGTGCCAGCAGTTGGTCAGGGTCCTATGGCTACACCTTC,CASSWSGSYGYTF
many,TRBJ1-6,TRBV5-5,NA,TGTGCCAGCAGCTATACGGATTATAATTCACCCCTCCACTTT,CASSYTDYNSPLHF
once,TRBJ1-4,TRBV15,NA,TGTGCCACCAGCAGAGCCCGGGCTAATGAAAAACTGTTTTTT,CATSRARANEKLFF
NA,TRBJ1-5,TRBV7-6,NA,TGTGCCAGCAGCTTAGGCGGCGCAGGACAGCCCCAGCATTTT,CASSLGGAGQPQHF
NA,TRBJ2-5,TRBV5-1,NA,TGCGCCAGCAGCTTGGTGAGGGAGACCCAGTACTTC,CASSLVRETQYF
NA,TRBJ2-7,TRBV7-8,TRBD2,TGTGCCAGCAGCTTTAGCGGGGGTAGCTCCTACGAGCAGTACTTC,CASSFSGGSSYEQYF
NA,TRBJ1-1,TRBV14,NA,TGTGCCAGCAGCCTTCTCAGGGCCACTGAAGCTTTCTTT,CASSLLRATEAFF
once,TRBJ1-3,TRBV5-1,NA,TGCGCCAGCAGCACGACAGGCTCTGGAAACACCATATATTTT,CASSTTGSGNTIYF
NA,TRBJ1-1,TRBV7-9,NA,TGTGCCAGCAGCTTAGGTTGGGGGGGCCGTGAAGCTTTCTTT,CASSLGWGGREAFF
once,TRBJ1-1,TRBV10-2,TRBD1,TGCGCCAGCAGTCGGGACAGCTGGGCCCCTGAAGCTTTCTTT,CASSRDSWAPEAFF
NA,TRBJ2-5,TRBV7-8,NA,TGTGCCTCACAAAGGGGCGGGGATGAGACCCAGTACTTC,CASQRGGDETQYF
NA,TRBJ1-2,TRBV5-6,NA,TGTGCCAGCATTACTGCTGGGGGACCTGGCTATGGCTACACCTTC,CASITAGGPGYGYTF
NA,TRBJ1-1,TRBV5-1,TRBD1,TGCGCCAGCAGCCCCTACGGAGGGGGCGCCGGTCAACGAACTGAAGCTTTCTTT,CASSPYGGGAGQRTEAFF
NA,TRBJ2-1,TRBV13,TRBD2,TGTGCCAGCAGCTTACTAGCGGGGGGGACTAATGAGCAGTTCTTC,CASSLLAGGTNEQFF
NA,TRBJ2-5,TRBV27,TRBD1,TGTGCCAGCAGTTTTATAGGGGGCAGGGAGACCCAGTACTTC,CASSFIGGRETQYF
NA,TRBJ1-2,TRBV5-4,TRBD1,TGTGCCAGCAGCGGAGAGCGACAGGGGAACTATGGCTACACCTTC,CASSGERQGNYGYTF
NA,TRBJ2-3,TRBV5-1,NA,TGCGCCAGCAGGCCCGGGGGTACTGACGGTCGCGATACGCAGTATTTT,CASRPGGTDGRDTQYF
NA,TRBJ2-3,TRBV7-9,TRBD1,TGTGCCAGCAGAAGACAGGGGCCCACAGATACGCAGTATTTT,CASRRQGPTDTQYF
NA,TRBJ2-7,TRBV7-6,TRBD2,TGTGCCAGCAGCCTCAATCCAGGGACTAGCGGGACGGAAAAGCAGTACTTC,CASSLNPGTSGTEKQYF